This record looks at one T cell receptor beta chain sequence and its context. What it binds is unknown. The sample originates from a study of T cell responses to AZD1222 COVID-19 vaccine. Overall study findings and caveats: At 160-218 and 743-854, vaccine-associated CD4 TCRs were dominant, and they spanned spike.

The germline V and J ends were trimmed by 5 bases and 3 bases, with 16 bases remaining between them. From germline, CDR1 is SEHNR and CDR2 FQNEAQ (reference sequence). The CDR3 is 15 amino acids. This table comes from immunoSEQ multiplex PCR, and its TCRdb copy is limited to in-frame clones, with some not included. This table holds some 150,000 clones, 90% found once. The specimen comprised peripheral blood, sampled on day 0 of AZD1222 vaccination. The receptor was derived from an adult in good health. V and J are TRBV7-9 and TRBJ1-1; D ambiguous. This chain's CDR3 is CASSPWTISDTEAFF. The CDR3, as DNA: TGTGCCAGCAGCCCCTGGACTATAAGTGACACTGAAGCTTTCTTT.